This TCR beta chain is drawn from a study of TIL therapy for anti-PD-1-resistant metastatic lung cancer. Study context: Patients had a median age of 54 years (range roughly 35-80). Most patients had lung adenocarcinoma.

Specified time point: pre-treatment sample, taken before nivolumab and TIL therapy. The immunoSEQ assay was v3. TCRdb keeps only in-frame clones here, not all; method: immunoSEQ multiplex PCR. The sample consists of some 52,000 clones, around 80% of them appearing once. The sequence derives from a woman aged 30 to 85 with non-small cell lung cancer. The material was blood, obtained at baseline.

The CDR3 sequence is CASSVEGGPRETQYF. CDR3 DNA: TGTGCCAGCAGCGTAGAGGGGGGGCCGAGGGAGACCCAGTACTTC. The J gene is TRBJ2-5, the V gene TRBV9; a weak D match, TRBD2 (7 bases). Trimming removed 0 bases at V and 5 bases at J, with 14 bases between. Looked up from germline, CDR1 is SGDLS and CDR2 is YYNGEE. The CDR3 is 15 amino acids.